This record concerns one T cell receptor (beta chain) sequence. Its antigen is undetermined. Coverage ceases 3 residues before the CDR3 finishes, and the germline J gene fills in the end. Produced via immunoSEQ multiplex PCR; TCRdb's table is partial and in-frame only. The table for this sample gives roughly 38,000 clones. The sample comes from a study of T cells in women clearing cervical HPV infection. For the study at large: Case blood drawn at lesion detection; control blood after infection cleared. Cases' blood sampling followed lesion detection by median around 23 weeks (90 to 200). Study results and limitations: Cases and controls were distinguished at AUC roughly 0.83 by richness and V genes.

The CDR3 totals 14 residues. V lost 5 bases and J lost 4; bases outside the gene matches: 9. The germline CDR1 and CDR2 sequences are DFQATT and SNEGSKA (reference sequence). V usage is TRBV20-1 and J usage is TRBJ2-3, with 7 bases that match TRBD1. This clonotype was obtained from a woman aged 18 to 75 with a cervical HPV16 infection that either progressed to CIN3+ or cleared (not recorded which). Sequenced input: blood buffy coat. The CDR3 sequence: CSAADRPHADTQYF. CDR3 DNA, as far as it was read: TGCAGTGCTGCGGACAGGCCACACGCAGATACG.